The next 27 T cell receptor beta chains were all read from a single sample in a study of vaccination and CD4 T cells after COVID-19. Treatment described: approximately nine-day PBMC culture with coronavirus spike peptide pools or control peptides (ViraFEST assay). These receptors are not linked to any known antigen. The study sequenced cultured CD4+ T cell DNA using the Oncomine TCR Beta short-read assay. TCRdb re-called the PCR reads with MiXCR, one entry per CDR3 protein. The data hold roughly 16,000 distinct CDR3 sequences, with around half observed a single time. Material for sequencing was CD4+ T cells from blood, cultured in vitro. These receptors all come from a human donor who had recovered from COVID-19.

There are a few counts of this clonotype. The chain recombines TRBV4-3 with TRBJ2-2; a possible D gene is TRBD1 (6 bases). Trimming took off 3 bases at V and 5 bases at J, with 25 bases between the two ends. Germline V gene data show CDR1 as LGHNA and CDR2 as YSLEER. This CDR3 contains 19 residues. The CDR3 bases are TGCGCCAGCAGCCAGTTAGGGTCGGCTAGGGGGAGAGGAACCGGGGAGCTGTTTTTT. It specifies CASSQLGSARGRGTGELFF.

The rearrangement joins TRBV19 to TRBJ1-6; a weak D match, TRBD1 (5 bases). This CDR3 contains 14 residues. The V end lost 3 bases, the J end lost 6 bases, and 9 bases lay between the germline ends. Germline assignment: CDR1 LNHDA and CDR2 SQIVND (reference sequence). The CDR3 sequence: CASSIQGFNSPLHF. The CDR3 nucleotides are TGTGCCAGTAGTATCCAGGGCTTTAATTCACCCCTCCACTTT.

The chain uses TRBV7-3 and TRBJ2-3, with D uncertain. The CDR3 totals 16 residues. The V end lost 0 bases, the J end lost 4 bases, and 14 bases lay between the germline ends. The germline V gene has CDR1 SGHTA and CDR2 FQGTGA. The CDR3 sequence: CASSLTASAPADTQYF. For the CDR3, the DNA is TGTGCCAGCAGCTTAACTGCTAGTGCCCCAGCAGATACGCAGTATTTT.

This chain connects TRBV6-2 or TRBV6-3 to TRBJ1-5; 8 bases agree with TRBD1. This CDR3 contains 13 residues. Germline trimming cut 5 bases from V and 5 bases from J; bases unmatched to any gene: 2. Germline V gene data show CDR1 as MNHEY and CDR2 as SVGEGT. The CDR3 reads CASSPGGDQPQHF. DNA for the CDR3: TGTGCCAGCAGTCCAGGGGGCGATCAGCCCCAGCATTTT.

The V call is TRBV20-1, the J call TRBJ2-3; 10 bases are a match to TRBD2. This CDR3 contains 20 residues. Germline CDR1 DFQATT, CDR2 SNEGSKA (reference sequence). Germline trimming cut 0 bases from V and 4 bases from J; bases unmatched to any gene: 19. DNA of the CDR3: TGCAGTGCTAGAGATCGAGTTGAAGCGGGGGGGCCCTATATCCCAGATACGCAGTATTTT. It specifies CSARDRVEAGGPYIPDTQYF.

The chain is built from TRBV20-1 and TRBJ2-6; D is unclear. Germline V lookup: CDR1 DFQATT, CDR2 SNEGSKA (reference sequence). The CDR3 loop spans 14 amino acids. V dropped 5 bases and J dropped 0 bases, with 8 bases sitting between them. Written as DNA, the CDR3 is TGCAGTGCTGGTAGTTACTCTGGGGCCAACGTCCTGACTTTC. Its translation is CSAGSYSGANVLTF.

The V and J genes are TRBV19 and TRBJ1-2; D is undetermined. CDR3 length equals 13 residues. V lost 11 bases and J lost 2, with 15 bases in between. Germline V lookup: CDR1 LNHDA, CDR2 SQIVND (reference sequence). The CDR3 DNA follows: TGTGCCGCTGAAAACCCATTGAACTATGGCTACACCTTC. Protein product: CAAENPLNYGYTF.

The rearrangement links TRBV5-1 to TRBJ1-1; D is undetermined. This CDR3 has 13 residues. Germline V gene data show CDR1 as SGHRS and CDR2 as YFSETQ. V lost 0 bases and J 7 bases, leaving 10 bases between the germline ends. The CDR3 loop reads CASSLVGNLEAFF. The CDR3 DNA sequence: TGCGCCAGCAGCTTGGTTGGAAACCTTGAAGCTTTCTTT.

The chain couples TRBV10-3 to TRBJ2-3; D is ambiguous. The germline gives CDR1 ENHRY, CDR2 SYGVKD. Trimming pared 3 bases from V and 5 bases from J, leaving 3 bases between. This CDR3 spans 11 amino acids. Here the CDR3 DNA reads TGTGCCATCAGTGAACGAGATACGCAGTATTTT. The encoded protein is CAISERDTQYF.

This chain uses TRBV28 with TRBJ2-1; 7 bases are a match to TRBD1. CDR3 size: 17 residues. Trimming at V came to 5 bases and at J to 4 bases, leaving 14 bases not matched to a gene. Germline V gene sequence: CDR1 MDHEN, CDR2 SYDVKM. The CDR3 sequence: CASSRDRTGAYYNEQFF. The CDR3 DNA follows: TGTGCCAGCAGTCGGGACCGCACAGGGGCGTATTACAATGAGCAGTTCTTC. The full variable domain, its missing parts supplied by reference TRBV28 and TRBJ2-1, is DVKVTQSSRYLVKRTGEKVFLECVQDMDHENMFWYRQDPGLGLRLIYFSYDVKMKEKGDIPEGYSVSREKKERFSLILESASTNQTSMYLCASSRDRTGAYYNEQFFGPGTRLTVL.

This clonotype was found a few times. The chain couples TRBV20-1 to TRBJ2-7; D unresolved. The CDR3 is made up of 12 amino acids. Germline V gives CDR1 DFQATT, CDR2 SNEGSKA (reference sequence). V was pared by 4 bases and J by 0 bases, with 7 bases between. The CDR3 loop is CSANLGSYEQYF. As DNA, the CDR3 is TGCAGTGCTAATCTAGGCTCCTACGAGCAGTACTTC.

In its sample, this clonotype was seen a few times. V usage is TRBV12-3 or TRBV12-4 and J usage is TRBJ1-2; 8 nucleotides align to TRBD1. The CDR3 sequence is 15 residues long. Trimming at V came to 5 bases and at J to 3 bases, leaving 8 bases not matched to a gene. The CDR3 region is CASSRQGLEYYGYTF. As DNA, the CDR3 is TGTGCCAGCAGTAGACAGGGGCTGGAATACTATGGCTACACCTTC.

The CDR3 reads CASSTGGYEQYF. CDR3 nucleotides: TGTGCCAGCAGCACAGGGGGCTACGAGCAGTACTTC. This sequence joins TRBV28 and TRBJ2-7, with 8 nucleotides matching TRBD1. This CDR3 has 12 residues. V shed 6 bases, J shed 3 bases, and the junction held 1 base outside the gene matches. The V gene's germline CDR1 is MDHEN and CDR2 SYDVKM.

The gene calls are TRBV18 and TRBJ1-5; no firm D call. Germline CDR1 reads KGHSH; CDR2 reads LQKENI. V was shortened by 3 bases and J by 6 bases, with 18 bases between the two germline ends. The CDR3 totals 16 residues. CDR3 DNA sequence: TGTGCCAGCTCACCCTTCACAAGTTCAGTCGGTCAGCCCCAGCATTTT. Its translation is CASSPFTSSVGQPQHF. The full variable domain, its missing parts supplied by reference TRBV18 and TRBJ1-5, is NAGVMQNPRHLVRRRGQEARLRCSPMKGHSHVYWYRQLPEEGLKFMVYLQKENIIDESGMPKERFSAEFPKEGPSILRIQQVVRGDSAAYFCASSPFTSSVGQPQHFGDGTRLSIL.

This chain connects TRBV27 to TRBJ2-5; D is perhaps TRBD2 (5 bases). CDR3 length: 15 residues. Trimming left V 2 bases short and J 1 base short, with 11 bases between. Germline CDR1 is MNHEY and CDR2 is SMNVEV (reference sequence). CDR3 residues: CASSLGWAGQETQYF. The CDR3 DNA reads as TGTGCCAGCAGTTTAGGGTGGGCGGGCCAAGAGACCCAGTACTTC.

The rearrangement links TRBV7-9 to TRBJ2-3; TRBD2 matches at 9 bases. CDR1 is SEHNR and CDR2 is FQNEAQ in the germline V gene (reference sequence). V was pared by 5 bases and J by 0 bases, with 3 bases of the junction left unmatched. The CDR3 length is 15 residues. CDR3 loop: CASSPTSGSTDTQYF. The CDR3 DNA is TGTGCCAGCAGCCCCACTAGCGGGAGCACAGATACGCAGTATTTT.

J is TRBJ2-6 and V is TRBV6-2 or TRBV6-3; D not certain. V gave up 2 bases and J gave up 2 bases, with 4 bases separating them. Germline lookup yields CDR1 MNHEY and CDR2 SVGEGT. The CDR3 is 14 residues long. For the CDR3, the DNA is TGTGCCAGCAGTTACGATGCTGGGGCCAACGTCCTGACTTTC. Its translation: CASSYDAGANVLTF.

This chain joins TRBV20-1 and TRBJ2-3; D is unclear. Germline V gene data show CDR1 as DFQATT and CDR2 as SNEGSKA (reference sequence). The ends were cut back, 6 bases at V and 2 bases at J, with 12 bases in the middle. This CDR3 has 13 amino acids. The CDR3 sequence is CSAPDGYTDTQYF. The CDR3 DNA is TGCAGTGCCCCGGACGGATACACAGATACGCAGTATTTT.

V is TRBV11-3 and J is TRBJ2-7; TRBD2 aligns across 11 bases. Germline CDR1 reads SGHNT; CDR2 reads YENEEA. The CDR3 consists of 15 residues. Trimming cost V 1 base and J 3 bases; bases outside gene matches: 2. The chain's CDR3 is CASSLGLAGFYEQYF. The CDR3, as DNA: TGTGCCAGCAGCTTAGGACTAGCGGGGTTCTACGAGCAGTACTTC.

J is TRBJ1-5 and V is TRBV27; D gene unclear. There are 14 residues in the CDR3. V lost 2 bases and J 9 bases, leaving 14 bases between the germline ends. Germline CDR1 and CDR2: MNHEY and SMNVEV (reference sequence). The CDR3 DNA is TGTGCCAGCAGTTTACTCGGCAAGGGTGGGCCCCAGCATTTT. This encodes CASSLLGKGGPQHF.

This rearrangement joins TRBV28 to TRBJ1-6; TRBD1 is a possible D gene (5 bases). Looked up from germline, CDR1 is MDHEN and CDR2 is SYDVKM. The V end lost 7 bases, the J end lost 7 bases, and 26 bases lay between the germline ends. The CDR3 has 18 amino acids. CDR3 amino acids: CASTIWQGGVNLNSPLHF. CDR3 nucleotide sequence: TGTGCCAGCACTATATGGCAGGGAGGAGTAAATCTAAATTCACCCCTCCACTTT.

This rearrangement joins TRBV5-1 to TRBJ1-1; TRBD1 agrees at 7 bases. CDR1 is SGHRS and CDR2 is YFSETQ in the germline V gene. J gave up 5 bases and V 5 bases, and 6 bases lay outside the gene matches. CDR3 size: 13 residues. In DNA, the CDR3 is TGCGCCAGCAGTTCGACAGGGATAACTGAAGCTTTCTTT. Translation: CASSSTGITEAFF.

The chain carries TRBV11-2 and TRBJ2-5, with no clear D. Looked up from germline, CDR1 is SGHAT and CDR2 is FQNNGV. CDR3 length equals 16 residues. V lost 4 bases and J lost 5, with 20 bases in between. In nucleotides, the CDR3 is TGTGCCAGCAGCTCACCTCGCGGTGTACCTCGGGAGACCCAGTACTTC. It encodes CASSSPRGVPRETQYF.

The chain combines TRBV6-1 with TRBJ2-1, with TRBD1 matching over 7 bases. CDR1 is MNHNS, CDR2 SASEGT, per germline. V lost 7 bases and J lost 0; bases outside the gene matches: 3. The CDR3 has 14 amino acids. CDR3 sequence reads: CASTRGSSYNEQFF. The CDR3 DNA is TGTGCCAGCACCAGGGGGAGCTCCTACAATGAGCAGTTCTTC.

As for this clonotype: A read error may produce the germline difference seen at one junction end. The chain couples TRBV6-1 to TRBJ2-3; D is possibly TRBD2 (5 bases). The CDR3 length is 16 residues. Germline V lookup: CDR1 MNHNS, CDR2 SASEGT. In nucleotides, the CDR3 is TGTGCCATCAGTGAGACTACTCCGGGAAGCACAGATACGCAGTATTTT. Amino acids: CAISETTPGSTDTQYF.

This clonotype appeared a single time. The rearrangement links TRBV5-4 to TRBJ2-7, with D possibly TRBD2 on 5 matching bases. Per germline, CDR1 SGHNT and CDR2 YYREEE (reference sequence). Trimming removed 4 bases from V and 3 bases from J, with 11 bases in between. There are 13 residues in the CDR3. CDR3 loop: CASSAGLDYEQYF. The CDR3 DNA reads as TGTGCCAGCAGCGCCGGACTGGACTACGAGCAGTACTTC.

The V gene is TRBV12-3 or TRBV12-4, the J gene TRBJ1-2; the D is unclear. This CDR3 is built from 13 residues. With 1 base removed from V and 2 bases from J, the gap between germline ends came to 5 bases. This CDR3 is CASSLEQNYGYTF. Written as DNA, the CDR3 is TGTGCCAGCAGTTTAGAACAGAACTATGGCTACACCTTC.